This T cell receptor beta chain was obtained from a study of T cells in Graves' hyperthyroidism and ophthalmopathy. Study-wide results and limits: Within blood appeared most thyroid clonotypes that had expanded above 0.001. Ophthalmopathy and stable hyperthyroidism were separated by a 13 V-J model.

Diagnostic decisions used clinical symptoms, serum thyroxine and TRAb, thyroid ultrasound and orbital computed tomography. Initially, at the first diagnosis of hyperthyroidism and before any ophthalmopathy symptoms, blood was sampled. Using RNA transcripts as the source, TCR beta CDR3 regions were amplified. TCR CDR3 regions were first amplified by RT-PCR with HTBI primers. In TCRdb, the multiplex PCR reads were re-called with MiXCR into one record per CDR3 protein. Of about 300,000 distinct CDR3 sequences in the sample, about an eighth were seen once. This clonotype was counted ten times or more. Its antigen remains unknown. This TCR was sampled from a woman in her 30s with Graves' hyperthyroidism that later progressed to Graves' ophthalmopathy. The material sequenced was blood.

CDR3 sequence reads: CASSPRGEWQETQYF. DNA for the CDR3: TGTGCCAGCAGCCCTAGGGGGGAATGGCAAGAGACCCAGTACTTC. V usage is TRBV7-3 and J usage is TRBJ2-5; D is perhaps TRBD1 or TRBD2 (6 bases each). V dropped 5 bases and J dropped 2 bases, with 15 bases sitting between them. The germline V gene encodes CDR1 SGHTA and CDR2 FQGTGA. The CDR3 contains 15 residues.